This T cell receptor beta chain was captured in a study of OX40 agonist ivuxolimab in advanced cancers. Study as a whole: At doses from 0.01 to 10 mg/kg, patients were given intravenous ivuxolimab every 2 weeks. Those treated in dose escalation had hepatocellular carcinoma, melanoma, renal cell cancer or head and neck cancer. Study results and limitations: Among the lowest peripheral clonal expansion occurred in 0.1-3.0 mg/kg partial responders.

Turning to this clone: Its antigen is still unknown.

Germline assignment: CDR1 MNHEY and CDR2 SMNVEV (reference sequence). This CDR3 is 13 amino acids long. Trimming shortened V by 6 bases and J by 8 bases, and 13 bases separated the two germline ends. Blood specimens came from baseline, cycle 4 day 1, and cycle 7 day 1. Using immunoSEQ multiplex PCR, the repertoire was profiled, and TCRdb retains in-frame clones only, with some absent. The data contain approximately 81,000 clones, around 87% of them singletons. The material was CD4+ or CD8+ T cells sorted from blood, obtained in a trial of the OX40 agonist ivuxolimab. The V gene is TRBV27, the J gene TRBJ1-4, with D possibly being TRBD1 (5 bases). The clonotype comes from an adult with an advanced solid tumor such as melanoma, head and neck, liver or kidney cancer. The CDR3 nucleotides read TGTGCCAGCAGCCTTGGGGCGAAAGAAAAACTGTTTTTT. Protein sequence: CASSLGAKEKLFF.